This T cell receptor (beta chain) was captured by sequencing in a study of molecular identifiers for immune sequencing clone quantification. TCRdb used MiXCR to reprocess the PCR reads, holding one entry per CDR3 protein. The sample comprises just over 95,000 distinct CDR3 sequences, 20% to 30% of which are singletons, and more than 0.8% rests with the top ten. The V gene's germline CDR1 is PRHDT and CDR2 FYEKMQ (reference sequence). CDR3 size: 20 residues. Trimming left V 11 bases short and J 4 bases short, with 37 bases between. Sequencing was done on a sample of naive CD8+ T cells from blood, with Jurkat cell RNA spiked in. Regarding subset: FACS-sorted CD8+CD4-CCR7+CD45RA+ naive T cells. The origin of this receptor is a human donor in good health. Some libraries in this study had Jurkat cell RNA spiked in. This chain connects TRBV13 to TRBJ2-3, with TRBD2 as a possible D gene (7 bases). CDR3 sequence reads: CAPSSPTGGGALHSPDTQYF. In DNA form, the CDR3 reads TGTGCCCCCAGCTCGCCAACTGGGGGGGGGGCCCTCCATAGCCCAGATACGCAGTATTTT.